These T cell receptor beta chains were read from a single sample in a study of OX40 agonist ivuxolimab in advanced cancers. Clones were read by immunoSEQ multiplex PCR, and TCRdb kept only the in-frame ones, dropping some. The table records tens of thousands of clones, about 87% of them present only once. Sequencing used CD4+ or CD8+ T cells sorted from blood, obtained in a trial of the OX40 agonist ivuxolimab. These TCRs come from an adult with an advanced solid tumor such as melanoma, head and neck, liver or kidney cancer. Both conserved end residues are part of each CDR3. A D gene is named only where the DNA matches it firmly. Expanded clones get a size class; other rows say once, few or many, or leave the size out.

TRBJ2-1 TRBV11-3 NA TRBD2 CASSTIASGNEQFF TGTGCCAGCAGCACCATTGCTAGCGGTAATGAGCAGTTCTTC
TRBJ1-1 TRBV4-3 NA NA CASSQAATAPGVEAFF TGCGCCAGCAGCCAAGCTGCGACCGCCCCGGGGGTAGAAGCTTTCTTT
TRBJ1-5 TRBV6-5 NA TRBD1 CASSYGTGAAQPQHF TGTGCCAGCAGTTACGGTACAGGGGCAGCTCAGCCCCAGCATTTT
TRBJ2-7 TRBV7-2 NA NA CASSLARGGPYEQYF TGTGCCAGCAGCTTAGCCAGGGGGGGGCCCTACGAGCAGTACTTC
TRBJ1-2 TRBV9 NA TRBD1 CASSGKYPGQTGGYTF TGTGCCAGCAGCGGAAAATACCCGGGACAGACGGGAGGCTACACCTTC
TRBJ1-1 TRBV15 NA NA CATRIGLITEAFF TGTGCCACCAGAATAGGGTTGATCACTGAAGCTTTCTTT
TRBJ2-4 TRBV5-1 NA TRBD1 CASSLIQQGAKAKNIQYF TGCGCCAGCAGCCTCATACAACAGGGGGCGAAAGCCAAAAACATTCAGTACTTC
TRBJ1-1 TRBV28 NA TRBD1 CASSLQGQGRTEAFF TGTGCCAGCAGTTTACAAGGACAGGGGAGGACTGAAGCTTTCTTT
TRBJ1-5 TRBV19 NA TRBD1 CASSGTGGRPPQHF TGTGCCAGTAGTGGGACAGGGGGCCGACCGCCCCAGCATTTT
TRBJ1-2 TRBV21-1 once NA CASSEQGHYGYTF TGTGCCAGCAGCGAACAGGGCCACTATGGCTACACCTTC
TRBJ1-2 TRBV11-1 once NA CASSLAHTDGYTF TGTGCCAGCAGCTTAGCGCACACGGATGGCTACACCTTC
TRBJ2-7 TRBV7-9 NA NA CASSRTGKTHEQYF TGTGCCAGCAGCCGTACAGGGAAGACCCACGAGCAGTACTTC
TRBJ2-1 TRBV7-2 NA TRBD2 CASSLGGGVPYEQFF TGTGCCAGCAGCTTAGGTGGGGGGGTTCCCTATGAGCAGTTCTTC
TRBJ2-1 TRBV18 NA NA CASSPMQGTFNEQFF TGTGCCAGTTCACCAATGCAGGGGACATTCAATGAGCAGTTCTTC
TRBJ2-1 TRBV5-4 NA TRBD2 CASSPTSGYNEQFF TGTGCCAGCAGCCCTACTAGCGGATACAATGAGCAGTTCTTC
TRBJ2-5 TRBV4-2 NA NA CASSQPPVGWETQYF TGTGCCAGCAGCCAACCCCCCGTGGGCTGGGAGACCCAGTACTTC